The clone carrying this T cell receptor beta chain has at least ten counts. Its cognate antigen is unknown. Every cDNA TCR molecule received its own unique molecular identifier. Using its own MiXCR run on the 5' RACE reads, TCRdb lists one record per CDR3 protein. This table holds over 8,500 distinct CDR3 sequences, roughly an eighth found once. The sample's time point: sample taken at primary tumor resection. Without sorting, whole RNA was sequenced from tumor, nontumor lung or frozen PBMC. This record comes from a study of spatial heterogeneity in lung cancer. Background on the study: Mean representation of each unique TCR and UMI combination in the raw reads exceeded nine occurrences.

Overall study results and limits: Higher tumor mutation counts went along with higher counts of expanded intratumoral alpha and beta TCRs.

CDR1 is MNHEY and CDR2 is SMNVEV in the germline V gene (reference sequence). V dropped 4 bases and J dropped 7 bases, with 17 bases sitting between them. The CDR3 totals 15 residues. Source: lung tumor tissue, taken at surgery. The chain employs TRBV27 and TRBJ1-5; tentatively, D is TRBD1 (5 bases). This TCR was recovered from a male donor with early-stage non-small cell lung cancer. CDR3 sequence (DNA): TGTGCCAGCAGTTCGTCCGGGACGGCCAGGCAGCCCCAGCATTTT. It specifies CASSSSGTARQPQHF.